This paragraph covers one TCR beta chain sequence. Its antigen is unidentified. The data were produced by immunoSEQ multiplex PCR, yet TCRdb's version contains in-frame clones alone and is incomplete. The top ten clones hold around 0.14% of a sample with about 2.4 million clones, 85% to 95% of them seen once. The data were obtained in a study of shared clonotypes between healthy human individuals. The study's findings and limits: Large sequencing depth failed to make sorted-subset sequencing complete, rarefaction showed. Generally, naive subsets (rather than memory subsets) showed larger estimated richness.

This sequence originates from a man aged 18 to 29 in good health. The sequenced material came from naive CD4+ T cells sorted from blood. Subset here: CD45RA+ positively selected.

CDR3 sequence (DNA): TGTGCCAGTCTCCCCGGGACAGGGAAAGGGAGCACTGAAGCTTTCTTT. This translates into CASLPGTGKGSTEAFF. This chain links TRBV19 with TRBJ1-1; TRBD1 agrees at 9 bases. V gave up 8 bases and J gave up 4 bases; unmatched junction bases: 14. The CDR3 has 16 residues. CDR1 and CDR2 from the germline V gene are LNHDA and SQIVND (reference sequence).